This T cell receptor (beta chain) was recovered during a study of breast tumors, draining lymph nodes, adjacent tissues (TCRdb year 2016). In terms of the full investigation: TCR beta repertoires were compared across tumor, adjacent nontumor tissue and axillary lymph nodes obtained from breast cancer patients. The study aimed to assess the relationships and possible T-cell exchange between tumor, surrounding tissue and draining lymph node repertoires in human breast cancer.

V drops 2 bases and J drops 6 bases, leaving 16 bases in between. The CDR3 has 16 amino acids, counting the end cysteine and phenylalanine. The entry retains the CDR3 DNA only, 48 bases that are in frame from base 1. The germline V gene yields SNHLY for CDR1 and FYNNEI for CDR2. In this sample, this clonotype turned up many times. Which antigen it targets is not known. Base qualities are not recorded, but no much larger clone differs from it by a single base. Points the paper makes about the study in general: The data were considered consistent with the idea that most tumor T cells come from the lymph node and then expand in tumor tissue. The study presented the conclusion that tumor T cells originate in lymph nodes as consistent with a hypothesis, not as something directly demonstrated. Tumor and nontumor tissue repertoires were significantly more similar in luminal-like than in basal-like breast cancer. T-cell repertoire diversity in tumors was found to be lower than in lymph nodes but higher than in nontumor tissue, and preferential V and J gene usage was observed.

TCRdb shows the sequencer as Illumina HiSeq 2000. TCR beta chain libraries were generated through multiplex PCR amplification. The amplified TCR beta chain products were analyzed by high-throughput sequencing. TCRdb applied fastp at Q25 and MiXCR to the public reads, then kept only in-frame beta chains. Every entry covers one CDR3 protein and lists the most common genes and DNA from its rows. This sample is represented by approximately 40,000 distinct CDR3 sequences; roughly 36% of them were singletons. The top ten clonotypes cover around 9.9% of the sample. The sequenced material came from breast tumor tissue. This sequence uses TRBV2 and TRBJ2-2; no D gene call is confident. This TCR came from a female donor with breast cancer. Some clones in this sample may be carry-over from other donors' samples. The CDR3 in this case is CASSENLLAVAGELFF. The DNA sequence follows: TGTGCCAGCAGTGAAAATCTCCTTGCCGTGGCCGGGGAGCTGTTTTTT.